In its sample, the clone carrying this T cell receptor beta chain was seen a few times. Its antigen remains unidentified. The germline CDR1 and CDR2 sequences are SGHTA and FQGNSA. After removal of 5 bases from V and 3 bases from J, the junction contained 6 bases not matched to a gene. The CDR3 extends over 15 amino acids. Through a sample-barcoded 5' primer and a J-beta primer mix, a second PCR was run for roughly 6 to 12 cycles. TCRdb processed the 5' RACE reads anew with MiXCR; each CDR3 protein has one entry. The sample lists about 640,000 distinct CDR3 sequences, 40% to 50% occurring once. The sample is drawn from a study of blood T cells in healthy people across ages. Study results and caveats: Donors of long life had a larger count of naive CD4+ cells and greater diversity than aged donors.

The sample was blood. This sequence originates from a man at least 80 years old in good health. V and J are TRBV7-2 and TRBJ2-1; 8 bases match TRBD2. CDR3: CASSQSGSIYNEQFF. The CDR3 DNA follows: TGTGCCAGCAGCCAAAGCGGGAGTATCTACAATGAGCAGTTCTTC.